This is a list of T cell receptor beta chains from one sample in a study of CD8+CD57+ T cells in acquired aplastic anemia. TCRdb reanalysed the reads using MiXCR and keeps one entry per CDR3 protein. The table lists about 190,000 distinct CDR3 sequences, around 50% of them singletons, with 16% in the top ten. Input material: sorted CD4+, CD8+, or CD8+CD57+ T cells (not recorded which) from PBMCs. The receptors were sampled from a human donor in good health, serving as a control. Each CDR3 is given with its conserved first and last residue. D genes are given only for firm matches. Not every row has a clone size; where given, it reads once, few, many or a size class.

clone_size j_call v_call cdr3_length d_call cdr3_nt cdr3_aa
many TRBJ1-1 TRBV25-1 12 - TGTGCCAGCAGGGACCTAGACACTGAAGCTTTCTTT CASRDLDTEAFF
- TRBJ2-7 TRBV2 16 - TGTGCCAGCAGTGAGGCTCACAGGGGGGGTTCCTACGAGCAGTACTTC CASSEAHRGGSYEQYF
- TRBJ2-6 TRBV7-6 16 - TGTGCCAGCAGCTACTTGAGTGGCTCTGGGGCCAACGTCCTGACTTTC CASSYLSGSGANVLTF
many TRBJ1-5 TRBV19 15 TRBD1 TGTGCCAGTAGTATGACCCAGGGGGGGAATCAGCCCCAGCATTTT CASSMTQGGNQPQHF
- TRBJ2-3 TRBV29-1 13 - TGCAGCGTTAGCAGGGGGGGATCTGATACGCAGTATTTT CSVSRGGSDTQYF
- TRBJ1-2 TRBV3-1 17 - TGTGCCAGCAGCCAAGATCTTAGCGCAGGCGGCAGGGGAGGCTACACCTTC CASSQDLSAGGRGGYTF
- TRBJ2-3 TRBV7-9 16 TRBD2 TGTGCCAGCAGCTTAACCATCGGACTAGCCACAGATACGCAGTATTTT CASSLTIGLATDTQYF
- TRBJ1-1 TRBV9 14 TRBD1 TGTGCCAGCAGCGGGGGGACAGGGATCACTGAAGCTTTCTTT CASSGGTGITEAFF
- TRBJ2-7 TRBV7-3 16 TRBD1 TGTGCCAGCAGCTTAGGAGGGACAGGGGCCTCCTACGAGCAGTACTTC CASSLGGTGASYEQYF
many TRBJ2-3 TRBV19 14 TRBD1 TGTGCCAGTAGTTTTGACAGGGGGCGAGATACGCAGTATTTT CASSFDRGRDTQYF
- TRBJ1-1 TRBV13 12 - TGTGCCAGCAGGAAGGAGAACACTGAAGCTTTCTTT CASRKENTEAFF
- TRBJ1-6 TRBV20-1 14 TRBD1 TGCAGTGCTGCCCGACAGGGACGTAATTCACCCCTCCACTTT CSAARQGRNSPLHF
- TRBJ2-1 TRBV7-7 13 - TGTGCCAGCAGCTTAGGGCAGAACAATGAGCAGTTCTTC CASSLGQNNEQFF
few TRBJ1-2 TRBV20-1 12 - TGCAGTGCTCTTCTGGAGGACTATGGCTACACCTTC CSALLEDYGYTF
few TRBJ2-5 TRBV2 14 - TGTGCCTGCAGGGGCGGGAACGTGGCAGAGACCCAGTACTTC CACRGGNVAETQYF
once TRBJ2-7 TRBV12-3/TRBV12-4 15 - TGTGCCAGCAGTTTATCGGCTCAGGGTGGCCAAGAGCAGTACTTC CASSLSAQGGQEQYF
many TRBJ1-6 TRBV6-5 15 - TGTGCCAGCAGGTTGAACGGCCTCAATAATTCACCCCTCCACTTT CASRLNGLNNSPLHF
- TRBJ1-2 TRBV9 14 TRBD1 TGTGCCAGCAGCGTGGCGGAAGGGGGCCGGGGCTACACCTTC CASSVAEGGRGYTF
- TRBJ1-6 TRBV5-7 20 TRBD1 TGTGCCAGCAGCTTGGAGTTTTCCGGGACAGGGGTGTTTCTTAGGTCACCCCTCCACTTT CASSLEFSGTGVFLRSPLHF
many TRBJ2-5 TRBV20-1 12 - TGCAGTGCTTATAGTCTGGGAGAGACCCAGTACTTC CSAYSLGETQYF
- TRBJ1-6 TRBV7-9 15 TRBD1 TGTGCCAGCAGCCCCGACAGGGGATATAATTCACCCCTCCACTTT CASSPDRGYNSPLHF
many TRBJ1-1 TRBV20-1 15 TRBD1 TGCAGTGCTAGCAACACTGGGACAGGGAACACTGAAGCTTTCTTT CSASNTGTGNTEAFF
- TRBJ2-1 TRBV6-2/TRBV6-3 16 - TGTGCCAGCAGTTACCCTCTTGGAAGTGGGTACAATGAGCAGTTCTTC CASSYPLGSGYNEQFF
- TRBJ2-7 TRBV20-1 13 TRBD2 TGCAGTGCCTGGGGGGGGAGCTCCTACGAGCAGTACTTC CSAWGGSSYEQYF
- TRBJ2-5 TRBV7-7 15 - TGTGCTAGCAGCCCGCCTGGGGGGTTTGGAGAGACCCAGTACTTC CASSPPGGFGETQYF
many TRBJ2-5 TRBV14 15 TRBD1 TGTGCCAGCAGCCAAGGGGGGACAGGGATTCAGACCCAGTACTTC CASSQGGTGIQTQYF
- TRBJ1-4 TRBV19 16 - TGTGCCAGTAGTGCAGCGGGTTATGAAACTAATGAAAAACTGTTTTTT CASSAAGYETNEKLFF
- TRBJ1-6 TRBV7-3 14 TRBD1 TGTGCCAGCATCCCGGGACAGGGAAATTCACCCCTCCACTTT CASIPGQGNSPLHF
- TRBJ2-5 TRBV7-9 11 - TGTGCCAGCAGAGACAGGGAGACCCAGTACTTC CASRDRETQYF
many TRBJ2-1 TRBV7-9 16 TRBD1 TGTGCCAGCAGCCCCGAAGTGGGACAGGGGGCGGGTGAGCAGTTCTTC CASSPEVGQGAGEQFF
- TRBJ1-6 TRBV10-3 13 - TGTGCCATCAGTGAGTCGGCGGGTGCGGCCCTCCACTTT CAISESAGAALHF
few TRBJ1-3 TRBV19 13 - TGTGCCAGTACGGACACCGGTCGAAACACCATATATTTT CASTDTGRNTIYF
- TRBJ1-2 TRBV25-1 13 TRBD1 TGTGCCAGCAGTTTCCAAGACAGGGATCGCTACACCTTC CASSFQDRDRYTF
many TRBJ1-2 TRBV10-3 12 - TGCGGAGTGGGGGCGCCTAACTATGGCTACACCTTC CGVGAPNYGYTF
- TRBJ2-3 TRBV25-1 14 - TGTGCCAGCAGTGCCGACACTAGCACAGATACGCAGTATTTT CASSADTSTDTQYF
many TRBJ2-7 TRBV7-6 14 - TGTGCCAGCAGCTTGACTAGTACGGACTACGAGCAGTACTTC CASSLTSTDYEQYF
- TRBJ2-2 TRBV7-2 16 - TGTGCCAGCAGCAGAGCTCTAGGGGCGAGCACCGGGGAGCTGTTTTTT CASSRALGASTGELFF
- TRBJ1-2 TRBV4-1 15 - TGCGCCAACAGCCAAGAGGGGACCACCAGGTATGGCTACACCTTC CANSQEGTTRYGYTF
many TRBJ1-1 TRBV19 12 - TGTGCCAGTAGTGAGGACGGACTTGAAGCTTTCTTT CASSEDGLEAFF
- TRBJ2-1 TRBV7-9 17 TRBD2 TGTGCCAGCAGCTTAGGACTAGCCCATAGCTCCTACAATGAGCAGTTCTTC CASSLGLAHSSYNEQFF
- TRBJ2-7 TRBV7-2 15 - TGTGCCAGCAGCTTAAGGGACCCGAGCTCCTACGAGCAGTACTTC CASSLRDPSSYEQYF
many TRBJ2-1 TRBV12-3/TRBV12-4 15 TRBD2 TGTGCCAGCAGTTTTAGGCCGGGACTAGCGGATGAGCAGTTCTTC CASSFRPGLADEQFF
- TRBJ1-6 TRBV9 15 - TGTGCCAGCAGCGTAGTCTGGCGGGGACAATCACCCCTCCACTTT CASSVVWRGQSPLHF
many TRBJ2-1 TRBV7-2 15 - TGTGCCAGCAGCTTAGGATTTGGGGCATACAATGAGCAGTTCTTC CASSLGFGAYNEQFF
once TRBJ2-1 TRBV15 14 - TGTGCCACTAGACAGGTTGGGGCATACAATGAGCAGTTCTTC CATRQVGAYNEQFF
few TRBJ2-5 TRBV2 13 TRBD1 TGTGCTAACAGCTTAGGGGGACAGCCAACCCAGTACTTC CANSLGGQPTQYF
- TRBJ2-1 TRBV7-9 16 TRBD1 TGTGCCAGCAGCTTAACAGGGGGGAAGGGTTCCAATGAGCAGTTCTTC CASSLTGGKGSNEQFF
- TRBJ1-2 TRBV15 13 - TGTGCCACCAGCAGAGGTTGGGGGGGTGGCTACACCTTC CATSRGWGGGYTF
- TRBJ2-7 TRBV7-9 13 - TGTGCCAGCAGCGGCCGGGACATCTACGAGCAGTACTTC CASSGRDIYEQYF